Listed here is a single T cell receptor beta chain. Its antigen is undetermined. Other DNA sequences in this sample translate to the same CDR3. The data were taken from a study of beta chain features in type 1 diabetes. Study findings and constraints: Shorter TCRB CDR3s, moderately but significantly so, marked every one of the four CD4+ subsets in Type 1 diabetes patients.

V dropped 3 bases and J dropped 1 base, with 6 bases sitting between them. Germline values: CDR1 SEHNR, CDR2 FQNEAQ (reference sequence). The CDR3 consists of 13 residues. Isolated RNA was reverse transcribed in full, so expressed TCRB transcripts were sequenced. Data came from immunoSEQ multiplex PCR; TCRdb stores just in-frame clones and leaves some out. The sample carries a few hundred thousand clones, around 9.6% recorded once. This sequence originates from a young man with type 1 diabetes. Sequencing was carried out using central memory CD4+ T cells from blood. The V and J genes are TRBV7-9 and TRBJ1-1; D is perhaps TRBD1 (5 bases). The CDR3 DNA reads TGTGCCAGCAGCTTTCAGGGGAACACTGAAGCTTTCTTT. Amino acids: CASSFQGNTEAFF.